Below are 13 T cell receptor beta chains sequenced from a single sample in a study of cytomegalovirus exposure and HLA in healthy donors. The PCR had 60 Vbeta and 13 Jbeta primers. Sequenced by immunoSEQ multiplex PCR; TCRdb stores in-frame clones only, minus some. The sample has about 160,000 clones; around 80% are singletons. The source material was PBMCs. These receptors came from a man aged 35 to 55 in good health and CMV-seronegative.

Of note for this clone: The same CDR3 also results from other DNA sequences found in this sample. The chain recombines TRBV27 with TRBJ1-2; TRBD1 is a possible D gene (6 bases). The V gene's germline CDR1 is MNHEY and CDR2 SMNVEV (reference sequence). The length of the CDR3 is 17 residues. The germline V and J ends were trimmed by 6 bases and 2 bases, with 22 bases remaining between them. The CDR3 here is CASRTQSWYRENYGYTF. CDR3 sequence (DNA): TGTGCCAGCAGAACCCAAAGTTGGTACAGGGAGAACTATGGCTACACCTTC.

CDR3: CASSLNQGGSGGANVLTF. CDR3 DNA: TGCGCCAGCAGCTTAAATCAGGGGGGATCAGGAGGGGCCAACGTCCTGACTTTC. This chain joins TRBV5-1 and TRBJ2-6; the D gene is possibly TRBD1 (7 bases). Per the germline V gene, CDR1 is SGHRS and CDR2 is YFSETQ. The CDR3 is 18 residues long. V was pared by 2 bases and J by 4 bases, with 19 bases between. Full variable domain (remainder filled in from reference TRBV5-1 and TRBJ2-6): KAGVTQTPRYLIKTRGQQVTLSCSPISGHRSVSWYQQTPGQGLQFLFEYFSETQRNKGNFPGRFSGRQFSNSRSEMNVSTLELGDSALYLCASSLNQGGSGGANVLTFGAGSRLTVL.

The V gene is TRBV6-4, the J gene TRBJ2-7; 8 nucleotides agree with TRBD2. V lost 0 bases to trimming and J lost 3 bases; unmatched junction nucleotides: 7. The CDR3 spans 16 residues. Germline lookup yields CDR1 MRHNA and CDR2 SNTAGT. The CDR3 region is CASSDSDSGNLYEQYV. CDR3 DNA: TGTGCCAGCAGTGACTCAGATAGCGGGAACCTCTACGAGCAGTACGTC.

CDR3 bases: TGTGCTAGTGGTTTGGAGTACTACGAGCAGTACGTC. Amino acids: CASGLEYYEQYV. The chain has TRBV12-5 and TRBJ2-7; unclear D gene. This CDR3 comprises 12 residues. Germline V gene lookup returns CDR1 LGHNT and CDR2 FRNRAP. V lost 1 base and J lost 3, with 4 bases in between.

This clone was counted between two and nine times. This chain links TRBV5-4 with TRBJ1-1; the D is unclear. V lost 7 bases and J 5 bases, leaving 15 bases between the germline ends. The CDR3 length is 13 residues. Germline V gene sequence: CDR1 SGHNT, CDR2 YYREEE (reference sequence). For the CDR3, the DNA is TGTGCCAGCCGTCCGACGGGAGGAACTGAAGCTTTCTTT. Translation: CASRPTGGTEAFF.

This chain uses TRBV7-3 with TRBJ2-3; tentative D call: TRBD2 (5 bases). The CDR3 is 15 residues long. The V gene's germline CDR1 is SGHTA and CDR2 FQGTGA. Trimming stripped 4 bases from V and 0 bases from J, with 11 bases between. Written as DNA, the CDR3 is TGTGCCAGCAGCTCCGGGAATCTGAGCACAGATACGCAGTATTTT. This codes for CASSSGNLSTDTQYF.

The chain has TRBV27 and TRBJ2-3; 8 nucleotides agree with TRBD2. Germline CDR1 and CDR2: MNHEY and SMNVEV (reference sequence). Unmatched junction bases numbered 6, after V lost 6 bases and J lost 4 bases. The CDR3 extends over 14 amino acids. CDR3 amino acids: CASRFAGGPDTQYF. The CDR3 DNA reads TGTGCCAGCAGGTTTGCGGGGGGTCCAGATACGCAGTATTTT.

The rearrangement joins TRBV11-2 to TRBJ2-1; D uncertain. This CDR3 comprises 12 residues. Germline CDR1 SGHAT, CDR2 FQNNGV. Trimming took off 5 bases at V and 5 bases at J, with 7 bases between the two ends. The CDR3 coding sequence is TGTGCCAGCAGCCTATTAAACAATGAGCAGTTCTTC. This translates into CASSLLNNEQFF.

J is TRBJ2-5 and V is TRBV6-6, with 9 bases lining up with TRBD2. Germline V gene lookup returns CDR1 MNHNY and CDR2 SVGAGI (reference sequence). The CDR3 totals 14 residues. After removal of 8 bases from V and 5 bases from J, the junction contained 9 bases not matched to a gene. The CDR3 reads CASAGAGGGETQYF. The CDR3 region has the DNA TGTGCCAGCGCGGGGGCGGGAGGGGGCGAGACCCAGTACTTC.

The J gene is TRBJ2-1, the V gene TRBV11-2, with 10 nucleotides matching TRBD2. Germline V lookup: CDR1 SGHAT, CDR2 FQNNGV. The CDR3 spans 13 residues. V dropped 1 base and J dropped 11; count of bases not matched to a gene: 2. The CDR3 bases are TGTGCCAGCAGCTTAGGACTAGCGGGTAAGCAGTTCTTC. Protein product: CASSLGLAGKQFF.

This clone was seen only once. The CDR3 loop is CASSYGESSWNIQYF. DNA for the CDR3: TGTGCCAGCAGTTACGGGGAGAGTAGCTGGAACATTCAGTACTTC. The rearrangement links TRBV6-6 to TRBJ2-4, with D possibly being TRBD2 (5 bases). The CDR3 is made up of 15 amino acids. With 2 bases removed from V and 7 bases from J, the gap between germline ends came to 15 bases. Germline CDR1 and CDR2: MNHNY and SVGAGI (reference sequence).

The chain combines TRBV29-1 with TRBJ1-4, with 7 bases that match TRBD1. CDR3 length: 14 residues. J lost 5 bases, V lost 5 bases, and 8 bases had no gene match. The germline CDR1 and CDR2 sequences are SQVTM and ANQGSEA. This CDR3 is CSVSRDSANEKLFF. The DNA for the CDR3 is TGCAGCGTTAGCCGGGACAGCGCAAATGAAAAACTGTTTTTT. The full variable domain, completed using reference TRBV29-1 and TRBJ1-4, is SAVISQKPSRDICQRGTSLTIQCQVDSQVTMMFWYRQQPGQSLTLIATANQGSEATYESGFVIDKFPISRPNLTFSTLTVSNMSPEDSSIYLCSVSRDSANEKLFFGSGTQLSVL.

The chain combines TRBV10-3 with TRBJ1-4, with unresolved D. This CDR3 is built from 13 residues. Per the germline V gene, CDR1 is ENHRY and CDR2 is SYGVKD. The V gene lost 11 bases and the J gene lost 0 bases, with 10 bases spanning the gap. CDR3 region: CASSTTTNEKLFF. For the CDR3, the DNA is TGTGCCTCATCGACAACAACTAATGAAAAACTGTTTTTT.